This T cell receptor beta chain was documented in a study of shared clonotypes between healthy human individuals. Clones were read by immunoSEQ multiplex PCR, and TCRdb kept only the in-frame ones, dropping some. The repertoire has over 2 million clones, 90% to 95% of them found once; the top ten carry 0.1% to 0.15%. Sequenced material: naive CD4+ T cells sorted from blood. The subset was: CD45RA+ positively selected. This TCR came from a man aged 18 to 30 in good health.

As DNA, the CDR3 is TGTGCCAGCTCACCAAATGGGGGCTCAACTAATGAAAAACTGTTTTTT. It yields the protein CASSPNGGSTNEKLFF. The chain couples TRBV18 to TRBJ1-4; D may be TRBD1 (6 bases). Germline assignment: CDR1 KGHSH and CDR2 LQKENI. V lost 2 bases to trimming and J lost 0 bases, with 10 bases between them. The CDR3 sequence is 16 residues long.